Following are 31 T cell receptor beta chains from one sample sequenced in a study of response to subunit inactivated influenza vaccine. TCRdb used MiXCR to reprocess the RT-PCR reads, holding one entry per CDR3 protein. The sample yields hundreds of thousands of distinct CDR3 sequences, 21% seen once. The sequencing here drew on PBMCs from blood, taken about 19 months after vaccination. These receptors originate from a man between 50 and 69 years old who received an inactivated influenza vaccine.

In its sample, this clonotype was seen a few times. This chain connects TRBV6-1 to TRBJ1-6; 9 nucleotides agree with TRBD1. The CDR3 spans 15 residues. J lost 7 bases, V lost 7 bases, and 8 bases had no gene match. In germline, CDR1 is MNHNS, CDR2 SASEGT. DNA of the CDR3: TGTGCCAGCACCGAAGGGGACAGGGTAAATTCACCCCTCCACTTT. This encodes CASTEGDRVNSPLHF.

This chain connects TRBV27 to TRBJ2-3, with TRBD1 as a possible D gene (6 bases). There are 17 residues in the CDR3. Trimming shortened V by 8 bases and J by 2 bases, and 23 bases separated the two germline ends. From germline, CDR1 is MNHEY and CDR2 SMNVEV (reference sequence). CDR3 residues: CASGKPRAGVYTDTQYF. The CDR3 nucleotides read TGTGCCAGCGGTAAACCCAGGGCAGGGGTATACACAGATACGCAGTATTTT.

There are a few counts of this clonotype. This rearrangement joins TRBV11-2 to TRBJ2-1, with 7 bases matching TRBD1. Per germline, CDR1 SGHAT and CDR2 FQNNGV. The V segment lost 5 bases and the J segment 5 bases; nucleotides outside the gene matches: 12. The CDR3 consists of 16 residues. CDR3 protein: CASSTPWTGENNEQFF. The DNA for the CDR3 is TGTGCCAGCAGCACGCCATGGACAGGAGAAAACAATGAGCAGTTCTTC.

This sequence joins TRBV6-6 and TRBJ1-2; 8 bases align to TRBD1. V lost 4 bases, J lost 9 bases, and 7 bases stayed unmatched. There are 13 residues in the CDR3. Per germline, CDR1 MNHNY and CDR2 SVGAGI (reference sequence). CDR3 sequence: CASSSGQGESYTF. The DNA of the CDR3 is TGTGCCAGCAGTTCTGGACAGGGTGAGAGCTACACCTTC.

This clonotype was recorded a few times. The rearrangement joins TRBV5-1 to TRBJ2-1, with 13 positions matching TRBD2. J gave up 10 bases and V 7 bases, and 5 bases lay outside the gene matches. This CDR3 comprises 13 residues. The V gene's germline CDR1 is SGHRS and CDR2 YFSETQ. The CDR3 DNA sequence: TGCGCCAGCCACCCGACTAGCGGGGGGGAGCAGTTCTTC. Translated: CASHPTSGGEQFF.

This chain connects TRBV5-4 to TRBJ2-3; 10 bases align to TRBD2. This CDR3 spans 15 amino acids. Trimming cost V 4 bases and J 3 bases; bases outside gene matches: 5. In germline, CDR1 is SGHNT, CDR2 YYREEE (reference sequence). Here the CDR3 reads CASSLTGLATDTQYF. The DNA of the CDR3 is TGTGCCAGCAGCCTGACGGGACTAGCGACAGATACGCAGTATTTT.

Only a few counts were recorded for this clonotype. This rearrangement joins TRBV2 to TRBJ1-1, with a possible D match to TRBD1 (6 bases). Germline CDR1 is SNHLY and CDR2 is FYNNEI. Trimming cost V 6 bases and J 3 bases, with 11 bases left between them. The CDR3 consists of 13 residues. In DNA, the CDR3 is TGTGCCAGCAGAATAAGACAGGACACTGAAGCTTTCTTT. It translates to CASRIRQDTEAFF. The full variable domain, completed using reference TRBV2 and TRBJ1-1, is EPEVTQTPSHQVTQMGQEVILRCVPISNHLYFYWYRQILGQKVEFLVSFYNNEISEKSEIFDDQFSVERPDGSNFTLKIRSTKLEDSAMYFCASRIRQDTEAFFGQGTRLTVV.

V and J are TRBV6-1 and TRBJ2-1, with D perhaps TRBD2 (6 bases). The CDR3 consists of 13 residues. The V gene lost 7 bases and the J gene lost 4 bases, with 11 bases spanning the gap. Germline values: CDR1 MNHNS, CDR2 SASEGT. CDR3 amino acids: CASTRGLYNEQFF. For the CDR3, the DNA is TGTGCCAGCACTCGGGGACTGTACAATGAGCAGTTCTTC.

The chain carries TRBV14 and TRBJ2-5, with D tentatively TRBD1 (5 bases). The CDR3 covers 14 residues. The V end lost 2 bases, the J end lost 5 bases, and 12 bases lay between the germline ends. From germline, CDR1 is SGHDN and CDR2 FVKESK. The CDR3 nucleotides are TGTGCCAGCAGCCAATCGGGCAGGGTTGAGACCCAGTACTTC. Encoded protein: CASSQSGRVETQYF.

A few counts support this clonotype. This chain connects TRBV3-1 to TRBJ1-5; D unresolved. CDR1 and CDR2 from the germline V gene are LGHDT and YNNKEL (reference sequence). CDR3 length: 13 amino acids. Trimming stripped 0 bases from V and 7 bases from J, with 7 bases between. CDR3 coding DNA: TGTGCCAGCAGCCAAGAGTTGCTCCAGCCCCAGCATTTT. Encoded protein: CASSQELLQPQHF.

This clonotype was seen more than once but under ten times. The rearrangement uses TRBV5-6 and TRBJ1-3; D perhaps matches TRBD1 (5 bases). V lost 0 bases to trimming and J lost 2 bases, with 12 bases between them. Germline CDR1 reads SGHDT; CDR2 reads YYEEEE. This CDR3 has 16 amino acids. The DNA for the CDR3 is TGTGCCAGCAGCTTGGAACGGACGGACACTGGAAACACCATATATTTT. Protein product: CASSLERTDTGNTIYF.

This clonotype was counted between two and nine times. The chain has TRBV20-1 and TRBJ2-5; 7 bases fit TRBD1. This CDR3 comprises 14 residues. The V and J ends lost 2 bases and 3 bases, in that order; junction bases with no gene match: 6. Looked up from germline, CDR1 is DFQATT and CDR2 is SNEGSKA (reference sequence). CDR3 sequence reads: CSARPGQAKETQYF. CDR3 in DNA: TGCAGTGCTAGACCTGGACAGGCGAAAGAGACCCAGTACTTC.

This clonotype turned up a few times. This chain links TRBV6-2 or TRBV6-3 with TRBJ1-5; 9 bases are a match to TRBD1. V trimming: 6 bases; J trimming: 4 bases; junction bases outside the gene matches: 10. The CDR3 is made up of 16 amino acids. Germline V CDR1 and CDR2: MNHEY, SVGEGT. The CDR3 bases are TGTGCCAGCAGACACTGGGACAGGGTCGGGAATCAGCCCCAGCATTTT. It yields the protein CASRHWDRVGNQPQHF.

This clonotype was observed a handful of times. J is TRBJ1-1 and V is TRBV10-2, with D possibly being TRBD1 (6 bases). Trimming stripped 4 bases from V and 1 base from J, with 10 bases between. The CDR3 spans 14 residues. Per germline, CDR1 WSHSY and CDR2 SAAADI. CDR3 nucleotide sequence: TGCGCCAGCAGTGCCGACAGGACGAACACTGAAGCTTTCTTT. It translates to CASSADRTNTEAFF.

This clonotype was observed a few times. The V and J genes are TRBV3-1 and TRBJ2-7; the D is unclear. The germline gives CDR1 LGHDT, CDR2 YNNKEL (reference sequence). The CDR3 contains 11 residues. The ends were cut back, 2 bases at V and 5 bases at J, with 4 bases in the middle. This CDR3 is CASSQLDEQYF. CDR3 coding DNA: TGTGCCAGCAGCCAACTAGACGAGCAGTACTTC.

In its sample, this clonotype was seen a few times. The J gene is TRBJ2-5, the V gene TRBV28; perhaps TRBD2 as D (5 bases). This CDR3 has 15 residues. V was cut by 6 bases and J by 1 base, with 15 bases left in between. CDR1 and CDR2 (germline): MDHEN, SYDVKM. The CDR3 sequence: CASRTLEGSQETQYF. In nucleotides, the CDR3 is TGTGCCAGCAGAACCCTCGAGGGTTCCCAAGAGACCCAGTACTTC.

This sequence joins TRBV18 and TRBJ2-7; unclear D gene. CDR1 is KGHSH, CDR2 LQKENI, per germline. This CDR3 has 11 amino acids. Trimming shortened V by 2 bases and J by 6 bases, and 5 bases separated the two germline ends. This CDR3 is CASSPESEQYF. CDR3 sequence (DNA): TGTGCCAGCTCACCAGAAAGCGAGCAGTACTTC.

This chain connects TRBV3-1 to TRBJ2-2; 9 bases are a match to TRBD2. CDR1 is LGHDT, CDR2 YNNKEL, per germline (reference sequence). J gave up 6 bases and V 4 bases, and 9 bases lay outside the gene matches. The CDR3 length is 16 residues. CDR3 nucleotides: TGTGCCAGCAGCCCCGGGTTAGCGGGAGTGTCCGGGGAGCTGTTTTTT. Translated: CASSPGLAGVSGELFF.

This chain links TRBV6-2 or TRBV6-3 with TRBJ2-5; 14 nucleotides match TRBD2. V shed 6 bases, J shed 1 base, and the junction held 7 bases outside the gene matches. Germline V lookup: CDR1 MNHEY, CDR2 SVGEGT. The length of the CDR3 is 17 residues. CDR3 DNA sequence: TGTGCCAGCAGCCGAGGGACTAGCGGGAGCCGCCAAGAGACCCAGTACTTC. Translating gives CASSRGTSGSRQETQYF.

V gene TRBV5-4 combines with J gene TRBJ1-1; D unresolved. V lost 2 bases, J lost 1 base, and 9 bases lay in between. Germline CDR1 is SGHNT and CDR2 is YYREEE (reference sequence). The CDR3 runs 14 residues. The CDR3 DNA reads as TGTGCCAGCAGCTTTCCCGGAACGAACACTGAAGCTTTCTTT. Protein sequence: CASSFPGTNTEAFF.

CDR3 bases: TGTGCCAGCAGCTCCACAGGGGGCAACTATGGCTACACCTTC. It is translated as CASSSTGGNYGYTF. This chain connects TRBV28 to TRBJ1-2, with 9 nucleotides matching TRBD1. The CDR3 has 14 residues. The germline CDR1 and CDR2 sequences are MDHEN and SYDVKM. The V segment lost 6 bases and the J segment 2 bases; nucleotides outside the gene matches: 4.

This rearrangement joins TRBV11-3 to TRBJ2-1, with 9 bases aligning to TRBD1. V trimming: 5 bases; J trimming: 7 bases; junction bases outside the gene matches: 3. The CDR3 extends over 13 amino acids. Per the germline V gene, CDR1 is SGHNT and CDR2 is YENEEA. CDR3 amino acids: CASSMTGGNEQFF. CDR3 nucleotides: TGTGCCAGCAGCATGACAGGGGGGAATGAGCAGTTCTTC.

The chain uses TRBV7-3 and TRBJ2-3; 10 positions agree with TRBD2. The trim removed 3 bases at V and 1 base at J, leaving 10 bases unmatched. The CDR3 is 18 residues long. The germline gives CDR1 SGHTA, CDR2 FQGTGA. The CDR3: CASSLWASGSSGTDTQYF. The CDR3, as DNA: TGTGCCAGCAGCTTGTGGGCTAGCGGGAGTAGCGGCACAGATACGCAGTATTTT.

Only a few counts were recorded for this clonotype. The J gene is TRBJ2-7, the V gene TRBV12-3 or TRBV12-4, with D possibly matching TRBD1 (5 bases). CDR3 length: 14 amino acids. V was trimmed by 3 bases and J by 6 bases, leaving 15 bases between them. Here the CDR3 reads CASSFQTVRSEQYF. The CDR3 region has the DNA TGTGCCAGCAGTTTTCAGACAGTTCGGAGCGAGCAGTACTTC.

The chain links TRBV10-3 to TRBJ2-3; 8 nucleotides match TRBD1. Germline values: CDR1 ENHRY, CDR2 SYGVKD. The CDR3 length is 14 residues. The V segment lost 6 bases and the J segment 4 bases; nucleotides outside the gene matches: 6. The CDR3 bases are TGTGCCATCAGCGGACAGGGATGGGCAGATACGCAGTATTTT. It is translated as CAISGQGWADTQYF.

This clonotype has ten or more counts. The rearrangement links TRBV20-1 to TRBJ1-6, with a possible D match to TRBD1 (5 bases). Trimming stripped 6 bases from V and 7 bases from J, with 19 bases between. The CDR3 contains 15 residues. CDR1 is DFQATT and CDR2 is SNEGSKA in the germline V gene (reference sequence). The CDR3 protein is CSAPSGGGVNSPLHF. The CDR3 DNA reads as TGCAGTGCGCCCTCGGGGGGGGGAGTCAATTCACCCCTCCACTTT.

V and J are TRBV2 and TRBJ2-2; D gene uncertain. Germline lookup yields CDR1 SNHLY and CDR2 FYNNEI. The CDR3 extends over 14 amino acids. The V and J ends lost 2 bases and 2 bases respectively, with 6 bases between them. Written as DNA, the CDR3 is TGTGCCAGCAGTGAAATCAGAAACACCGGGGAGCTGTTTTTT. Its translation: CASSEIRNTGELFF.

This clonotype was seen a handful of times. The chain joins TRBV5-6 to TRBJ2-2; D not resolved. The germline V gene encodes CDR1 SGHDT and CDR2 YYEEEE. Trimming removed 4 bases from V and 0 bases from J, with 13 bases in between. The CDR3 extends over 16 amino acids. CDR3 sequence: CASSATGPTNTGELFF. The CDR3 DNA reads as TGTGCCAGCAGCGCCACCGGGCCCACGAACACCGGGGAGCTGTTTTTT.

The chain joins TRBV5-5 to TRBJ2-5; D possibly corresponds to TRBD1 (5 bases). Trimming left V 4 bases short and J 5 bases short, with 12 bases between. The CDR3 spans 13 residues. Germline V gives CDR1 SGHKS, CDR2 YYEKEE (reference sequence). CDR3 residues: CASSDQGRETQYF. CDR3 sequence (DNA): TGTGCCAGCAGCGATCAGGGCCGGGAGACCCAGTACTTC.

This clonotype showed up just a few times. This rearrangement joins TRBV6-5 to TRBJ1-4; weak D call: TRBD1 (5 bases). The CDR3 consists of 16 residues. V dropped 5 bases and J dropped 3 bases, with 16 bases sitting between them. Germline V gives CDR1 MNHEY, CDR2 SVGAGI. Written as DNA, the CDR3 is TGTGCCAGCAGTACCGACAGCGGGAGTTCTAATGAAAAACTGTTTTTT. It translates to CASSTDSGSSNEKLFF.

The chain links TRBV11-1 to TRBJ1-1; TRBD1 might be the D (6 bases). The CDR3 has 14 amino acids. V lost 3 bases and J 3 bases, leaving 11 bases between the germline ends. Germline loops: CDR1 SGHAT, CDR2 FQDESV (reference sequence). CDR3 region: CASSFRRQDTEAFF. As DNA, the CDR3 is TGTGCCAGCAGCTTTCGCAGACAGGACACTGAAGCTTTCTTT.